What follows describes a single T cell receptor (beta chain). These data come from a study of OX40 agonist ivuxolimab in advanced cancers. Study information: The eligibility criteria allowed prior anti-PD-1, anti-PD-L1 or anti-CTLA-4 therapy, and about 40% had some.

Generated by immunoSEQ multiplex PCR, the TCRdb table keeps only in-frame clones and is missing some. The table records 75,000 to 95,000 clones, roughly 90% of them present only once. Here the sequenced sample was CD4+ or CD8+ T cells sorted from blood, taken in a trial of the OX40 agonist ivuxolimab. This receptor was taken from an adult with an advanced solid tumor such as melanoma, head and neck, liver or kidney cancer.

The CDR3 DNA follows: TGTGCCAGCAGTTTGGTGGATACGCAGTATTTT. Translation: CASSLVDTQYF. The J gene is TRBJ2-3, the V gene TRBV28; no reliable D call. The length of the CDR3 is 11 residues. Germline CDR1 MDHEN, CDR2 SYDVKM. Trimming took off 3 bases at V and 6 bases at J, with 4 bases between the two ends.